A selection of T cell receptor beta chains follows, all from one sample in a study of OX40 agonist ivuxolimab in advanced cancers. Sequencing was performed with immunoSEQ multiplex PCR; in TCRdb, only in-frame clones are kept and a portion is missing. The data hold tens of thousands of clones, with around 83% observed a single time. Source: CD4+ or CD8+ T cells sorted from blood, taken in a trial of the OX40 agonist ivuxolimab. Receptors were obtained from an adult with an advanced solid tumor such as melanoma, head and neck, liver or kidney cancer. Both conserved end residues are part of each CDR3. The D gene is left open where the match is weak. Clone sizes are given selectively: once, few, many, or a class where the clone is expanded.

CDR3nt: TGTGCCAGCAGCCAACTGCAGGGATACGGGGACAATGAGCAGTTCTTC
CDR3aa: CASSQLQGYGDNEQFF
j_gene: TRBJ2-1
d_gene: -
abundance: once
len: 16
v_gene: TRBV4-2

CDR3nt: TGTGCCAGCAGTCCGAAGCTCCCCCGGACAGGGGCGGAGAGCACTGAAGCTTTCTTT
CDR3aa: CASSPKLPRTGAESTEAFF
j_gene: TRBJ1-1
d_gene: TRBD1
abundance: -
len: 19
v_gene: TRBV27

CDR3nt: TGTGCCAGCAGCTCTGGGATGACGGCCAACACCGGGGAGCTGTTTTTT
CDR3aa: CASSSGMTANTGELFF
j_gene: TRBJ2-2
d_gene: -
abundance: once
len: 16
v_gene: TRBV7-9

CDR3nt: TGTGCCAGCAGGCGCCCAGGGTCGGACGGAACCTACGAGCAGTACTTC
CDR3aa: CASRRPGSDGTYEQYF
j_gene: TRBJ2-7
d_gene: -
abundance: -
len: 16
v_gene: TRBV7-2

CDR3nt: TGTGCCAGCTCACCTGGCACCGCTGGAAACACCATATATTTT
CDR3aa: CASSPGTAGNTIYF
j_gene: TRBJ1-3
d_gene: -
abundance: -
len: 14
v_gene: TRBV18

CDR3nt: TGTGCCAGCAGTCTTGGCCGGGGAACAGAGACCCAGTACTTC
CDR3aa: CASSLGRGTETQYF
j_gene: TRBJ2-5
d_gene: -
abundance: -
len: 14
v_gene: TRBV27

CDR3nt: TGTGCCAGCAGCTTACACAGGGGTATCTACAATGAGCAGTTCTTC
CDR3aa: CASSLHRGIYNEQFF
j_gene: TRBJ2-1
d_gene: TRBD1
abundance: -
len: 15
v_gene: TRBV11-3

CDR3nt: TGTGCCAGCTCTTTAAGGTCGCGTAGTGCGAATGAGCAGTTCTTC
CDR3aa: CASSLRSRSANEQFF
j_gene: TRBJ2-1
d_gene: -
abundance: -
len: 15
v_gene: TRBV18

CDR3nt: TGTGCCGTTGGAGCGGGAGCCGTGGCAGATACGCAGTATTTT
CDR3aa: CAVGAGAVADTQYF
j_gene: TRBJ2-3
d_gene: TRBD2
abundance: -
len: 14
v_gene: TRBV30

CDR3nt: TGTGCCAGCAGTCCTCGGGGATTCACCCTCCACTTT
CDR3aa: CASSPRGFTLHF
j_gene: TRBJ1-6
d_gene: -
abundance: -
len: 12
v_gene: TRBV2

CDR3nt: TGTGCCAGCAGCCCGCAGGGGGCAGGCAATCAGCCCCAGCATTTT
CDR3aa: CASSPQGAGNQPQHF
j_gene: TRBJ1-5
d_gene: TRBD1
abundance: -
len: 15
v_gene: TRBV7-8

CDR3nt: TGTGCCAGCTCCCCTTCCCAGGGGTTGGCTTTCTTT
CDR3aa: CASSPSQGLAFF
j_gene: TRBJ1-1
d_gene: -
abundance: -
len: 12
v_gene: TRBV18

CDR3nt: TGTGCCAGCAGTTTTCGAAACGGGACAGGGCGATTAGCTAACTATGGCTACACCTTC
CDR3aa: CASSFRNGTGRLANYGYTF
j_gene: TRBJ1-2
d_gene: TRBD1
abundance: -
len: 19
v_gene: TRBV27

CDR3nt: TGCAGCGGCGTGGATAACACTGAAGCTTTCTTT
CDR3aa: CSGVDNTEAFF
j_gene: TRBJ1-1
d_gene: -
abundance: -
len: 11
v_gene: TRBV29-1

CDR3nt: TGTGCCTTCGTCCGAGGAACGGCGGCTTTCTTT
CDR3aa: CAFVRGTAAFF
j_gene: TRBJ1-1
d_gene: -
abundance: -
len: 11
v_gene: TRBV30

CDR3nt: TGTGCCAGCAGCTTGACAGGGCGGGACGATCAGCCCCAGCATTTT
CDR3aa: CASSLTGRDDQPQHF
j_gene: TRBJ1-5
d_gene: -
abundance: -
len: 15
v_gene: TRBV5-6

CDR3nt: TGTGCCACCCTTAGGGGGAACACTGAAGCTTTCTTT
CDR3aa: CATLRGNTEAFF
j_gene: TRBJ1-1
d_gene: -
abundance: -
len: 12
v_gene: TRBV19

CDR3nt: TGTGCCAGCAGCCCCCAGACAGGGGAAGAGACCCAGTACTTC
CDR3aa: CASSPQTGEETQYF
j_gene: TRBJ2-5
d_gene: TRBD1
abundance: -
len: 14
v_gene: TRBV11-3

CDR3nt: TGTGCCAGCAGCAGGACAGGGGGATACCGGCAGCCCCAGCATTTT
CDR3aa: CASSRTGGYRQPQHF
j_gene: TRBJ1-5
d_gene: TRBD1
abundance: -
len: 15
v_gene: TRBV11-3

CDR3nt: TGTGCCAGCAGTGAAGGATTTTCCCATACGCAGTATTTT
CDR3aa: CASSEGFSHTQYF
j_gene: TRBJ2-3
d_gene: -
abundance: -
len: 13
v_gene: TRBV25-1

CDR3nt: TGTGCCAGTAGTATCGACGGGGGGTTCCAAACCGGGGAGCTGTTTTTT
CDR3aa: CASSIDGGFQTGELFF
j_gene: TRBJ2-2
d_gene: TRBD2
abundance: -
len: 16
v_gene: TRBV19

CDR3nt: TGCGCCAGCAGCCCGGGACGGCTAGCCAAAAACATTCAGTACTTC
CDR3aa: CASSPGRLAKNIQYF
j_gene: TRBJ2-4
d_gene: -
abundance: -
len: 15
v_gene: TRBV5-1